The clone carrying this T cell receptor beta chain was counted a few times. What it binds is unknown. The data are from a study of post-analysis software for immune sequencing data. Unique molecular identifiers tagged the TCR beta cDNA libraries. MiXCR, applied by TCRdb to the PCR reads, yields one record per CDR3 protein. Among roughly 400,000 distinct CDR3 sequences listed, approximately 38% were seen once. Germline loops: CDR1 SEHNR, CDR2 FQNEAQ (reference sequence). V lost 5 bases, J lost 4 bases, and 18 bases lay in between. This CDR3 has 16 amino acids. Findings and caveats of the study: Normalized Chao1 diversity was significantly reduced in patients versus controls. Four or five TRBV segments were more frequent in patients than controls; TRBV5-6, TRBV5-1 and TRBV20-1 belonged to this group.

Material: blood. The chain combines TRBV7-9 with TRBJ2-1; TRBD1 or TRBD2 may be the D gene (6 bases each). This receptor was obtained from a girl aged 2 to 10 with multiple sclerosis. The CDR3 loop reads CASSPLAGGSYNEQFF. In nucleotides, the CDR3 is TGTGCCAGCAGCCCCCTTGCCGGGGGCAGTTACAATGAGCAGTTCTTC.